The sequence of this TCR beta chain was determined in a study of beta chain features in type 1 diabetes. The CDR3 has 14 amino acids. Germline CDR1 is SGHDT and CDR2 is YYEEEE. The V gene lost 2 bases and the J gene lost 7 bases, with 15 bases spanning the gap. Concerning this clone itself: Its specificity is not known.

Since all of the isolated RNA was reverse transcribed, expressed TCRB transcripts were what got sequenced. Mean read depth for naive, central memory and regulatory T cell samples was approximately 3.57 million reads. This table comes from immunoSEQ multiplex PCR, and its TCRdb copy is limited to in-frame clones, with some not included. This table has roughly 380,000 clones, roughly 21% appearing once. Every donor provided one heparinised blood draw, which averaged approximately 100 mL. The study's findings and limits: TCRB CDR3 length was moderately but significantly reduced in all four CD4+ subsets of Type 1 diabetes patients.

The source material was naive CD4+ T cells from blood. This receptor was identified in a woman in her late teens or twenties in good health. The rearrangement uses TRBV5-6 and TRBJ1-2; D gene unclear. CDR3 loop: CASSFHSREGGYTF. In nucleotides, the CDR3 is TGTGCCAGCAGCTTTCATTCCCGGGAAGGTGGCTACACCTTC.